Listed below are T cell receptor beta chains from one sample, sequenced in a study of beta chain features in type 1 diabetes. The table came from immunoSEQ multiplex PCR; TCRdb's copy has only in-frame clones and leaves some out. The sample lists around 710,000 clones; around 12% were seen once. Sequenced sample: naive CD4+ T cells from blood. These receptors were taken from a man aged 25-45 years with type 1 diabetes. Each CDR3 is given with its conserved first and last residue. Each record gives: CDR3 protein, CDR3 DNA, clone size, V gene, J gene, D gene. D genes are given only for firm matches. The size of a clone is reported for some rows only, either as once, few or many, or as a class for expanded clones.

CDR3 protein: CASSVGLRDEQYF; CDR3 DNA: TGTGCCAGCAGCGTAGGTTTGAGGGACGAGCAGTACTTC; clone size: .; V gene: TRBV9; J gene: TRBJ2-7; D gene: .
CDR3 protein: CAWSPGGQTDTQYF; CDR3 DNA: TGTGCCTGGAGTCCGGGGGGGCAGACAGATACGCAGTATTTT; clone size: few; V gene: TRBV30; J gene: TRBJ2-3; D gene: TRBD2
CDR3 protein: CASSRRDLGIGTQYF; CDR3 DNA: TGTGCCAGCAGCCGCCGGGACCTTGGAATAGGTACGCAGTATTTT; clone size: many; V gene: TRBV7-2; J gene: TRBJ2-3; D gene: .
CDR3 protein: CASSPRATHEQYF; CDR3 DNA: TGTGCCAGCAGCCCGCGGGCCACCCACGAGCAGTACTTC; clone size: .; V gene: TRBV11-2; J gene: TRBJ2-7; D gene: .
CDR3 protein: CASSLTQGRRTGELFF; CDR3 DNA: TGTGCCAGCAGCTTAACACAGGGAAGAAGGACCGGGGAGCTGTTTTTT; clone size: .; V gene: TRBV11-1; J gene: TRBJ2-2; D gene: .
CDR3 protein: CASSLEGAGYTF; CDR3 DNA: TGTGCCAGCAGCTTAGAAGGGGCTGGCTACACCTTC; clone size: .; V gene: TRBV5-4; J gene: TRBJ1-2; D gene: .
CDR3 protein: CAWSVLSAETQYF; CDR3 DNA: TGTGCCTGGAGTGTACTTAGCGCAGAGACCCAGTACTTC; clone size: few; V gene: TRBV30; J gene: TRBJ2-5; D gene: .
CDR3 protein: CASSLAGFGNTIYF; CDR3 DNA: TGTGCCAGCAGCTTGGCCGGGTTCGGAAACACCATATATTTT; clone size: few; V gene: TRBV5-6; J gene: TRBJ1-3; D gene: .
CDR3 protein: CASSLGSNQPQHF; CDR3 DNA: TGTGCCAGCAGCTTGGGCAGCAATCAGCCCCAGCATTTT; clone size: .; V gene: TRBV9; J gene: TRBJ1-5; D gene: .
CDR3 protein: CASSLTVSNGELFF; CDR3 DNA: TGCGCCAGCAGCTTGACCGTCAGCAACGGGGAGCTGTTTTTT; clone size: .; V gene: TRBV5-1; J gene: TRBJ2-2; D gene: .
CDR3 protein: CASLNRANTEAFF; CDR3 DNA: TGTGCCAGCTTGAACAGGGCGAACACTGAAGCTTTCTTT; clone size: .; V gene: TRBV6-5; J gene: TRBJ1-1; D gene: .
CDR3 protein: CASSGDGNVFPNYGYTF; CDR3 DNA: TGTGCCAGCAGTGGGGACGGTAATGTCTTTCCTAACTATGGCTACACCTTC; clone size: .; V gene: TRBV6-1; J gene: TRBJ1-2; D gene: .
CDR3 protein: CASSWTGTGETQYF; CDR3 DNA: TGTGCCAGCAGCTGGACCGGGACAGGGGAGACCCAGTACTTC; clone size: few; V gene: TRBV5-4; J gene: TRBJ2-5; D gene: TRBD1
CDR3 protein: CASSFKGGTNTEAFF; CDR3 DNA: TGTGCCAGCAGCTTCAAAGGGGGGACGAACACTGAAGCTTTCTTT; clone size: few; V gene: TRBV7-2; J gene: TRBJ1-1; D gene: .
CDR3 protein: CASSATGDNQPQHF; CDR3 DNA: TGTGCCAGCAGCGCTACAGGTGACAATCAGCCCCAGCATTTT; clone size: few; V gene: TRBV9; J gene: TRBJ1-5; D gene: .
CDR3 protein: CASSGTVGQPQHF; CDR3 DNA: TGTGCCAGCAGTGGGACAGTGGGACAGCCCCAGCATTTT; clone size: few; V gene: TRBV6-5; J gene: TRBJ1-5; D gene: TRBD1
CDR3 protein: CASSQDVGGSGYTF; CDR3 DNA: TGTGCCAGCAGCCAAGATGTAGGGGGTAGTGGCTACACCTTC; clone size: .; V gene: TRBV4-2; J gene: TRBJ1-2; D gene: .
CDR3 protein: CASKTTLMNTEAFF; CDR3 DNA: TGTGCCAGCAAAACGACACTCATGAACACTGAAGCTTTCTTT; clone size: few; V gene: TRBV2; J gene: TRBJ1-1; D gene: .
CDR3 protein: CASSPGGSFYEQYF; CDR3 DNA: TGTGCCAGCAGTCCCGGCGGCTCTTTCTACGAGCAGTACTTC; clone size: .; V gene: TRBV25-1; J gene: TRBJ2-7; D gene: .
CDR3 protein: CASSYRVLTISGANVLTF; CDR3 DNA: TGTGCCAGCAGCTACAGGGTCTTGACGATCTCTGGGGCCAACGTCCTGACTTTC; clone size: .; V gene: TRBV11-3; J gene: TRBJ2-6; D gene: .
CDR3 protein: CAISGPGQGSNTGELFF; CDR3 DNA: TGTGCCATCAGTGGACCGGGACAGGGGTCGAACACCGGGGAGCTGTTTTTT; clone size: .; V gene: TRBV10-3; J gene: TRBJ2-2; D gene: TRBD1
CDR3 protein: CASSLGGGGNTDTQYF; CDR3 DNA: TGTGCCAGCAGCTTAGGAGGGGGCGGTAACACAGATACGCAGTATTTT; clone size: .; V gene: TRBV11-2; J gene: TRBJ2-3; D gene: TRBD1
CDR3 protein: CSVGQRLSYEQYF; CDR3 DNA: TGCAGCGTCGGACAGAGATTATCCTACGAGCAGTACTTC; clone size: .; V gene: TRBV29-1; J gene: TRBJ2-7; D gene: .